Listed below are T cell receptor beta chains from one sample, sequenced in a study of blood T cells in healthy people across ages. TCRdb reprocessed the 5' RACE reads via MiXCR and lists one record per CDR3 protein. The sample records roughly 700,000 distinct CDR3 sequences, about half being singletons. Source material: blood. All receptors come from a woman aged 55-70 years in good health. The CDR3 runs from the conserved cysteine through the conserved F or W. Fields, in order: V gene, D gene, J gene, clone size, CDR3 DNA, CDR3 protein. A D gene is named only where the DNA matches it firmly. Some rows mark clone size as missing; the rest say once, few, many or name a class of expanded clone.

V gene: TRBV29-1
D gene: .
J gene: TRBJ2-7
clone size: .
CDR3 DNA: TGCAGCGTTGAGGACGTCTCGAGCTCCTACGAGCAGTACTTC
CDR3 protein: CSVEDVSSSYEQYF

V gene: TRBV7-7
D gene: .
J gene: TRBJ2-1
clone size: few
CDR3 DNA: TGTGCTAGCAGCCCCGGGGGCGCCTACAACGAGCAGTTCTTC
CDR3 protein: CASSPGGAYNEQFF

V gene: TRBV7-9
D gene: TRBD1
J gene: TRBJ1-4
clone size: few
CDR3 DNA: TGTGCCAGCAGCTCACACTACAGGGGATTTAATGAAAAACTGTTTTTT
CDR3 protein: CASSSHYRGFNEKLFF

V gene: TRBV5-1
D gene: .
J gene: TRBJ2-7
clone size: many
CDR3 DNA: TGTGCCAGCAGCTTCACAGGGAGCTCCTACGAGCAGTACTTC
CDR3 protein: CASSFTGSSYEQYF

V gene: TRBV5-1
D gene: TRBD2
J gene: TRBJ2-1
clone size: few
CDR3 DNA: TGCGCCAGCAGCTTGAATCCTAGCGGGATATACAATGAGCAGTTCTTC
CDR3 protein: CASSLNPSGIYNEQFF

V gene: TRBV9
D gene: .
J gene: TRBJ1-2
clone size: .
CDR3 DNA: TGTGCCAGCAGCCATACAGTGACCCGAGAAGACTATGGCTACACCTTC
CDR3 protein: CASSHTVTREDYGYTF

V gene: TRBV4-2
D gene: .
J gene: TRBJ1-2
clone size: few
CDR3 DNA: TGTGCCAGCAGCCAAGTAGGGACACAGTCTGGCGGCTACACCTTC
CDR3 protein: CASSQVGTQSGGYTF

V gene: TRBV7-2
D gene: .
J gene: TRBJ1-5
clone size: few
CDR3 DNA: TGTGCCAGCAGCCAAGACAGGACCAAGCCCCAGCATTTT
CDR3 protein: CASSQDRTKPQHF

V gene: TRBV20-1
D gene: .
J gene: TRBJ2-3
clone size: .
CDR3 DNA: TGCAGTGCTAAAGAAGGACATGCGTTCACAGATACGCAGTATTTT
CDR3 protein: CSAKEGHAFTDTQYF

V gene: TRBV4-3
D gene: .
J gene: TRBJ2-6
clone size: .
CDR3 DNA: TGCGCCAGCAGCCAACTCATCGGGGCTGGGGCCAACGTCCTGACTTTC
CDR3 protein: CASSQLIGAGANVLTF

V gene: TRBV9
D gene: TRBD2
J gene: TRBJ2-1
clone size: .
CDR3 DNA: TGTGCCAGCAGCTCTCGGCTAGCGGGAGCAATTGCAAGCGAGCAGTTCTTC
CDR3 protein: CASSSRLAGAIASEQFF

V gene: TRBV20-1
D gene: .
J gene: TRBJ2-3
clone size: .
CDR3 DNA: TGCAGTGCTAGAGAAACCGGGAAAGATACGCAGTATTTT
CDR3 protein: CSARETGKDTQYF

V gene: TRBV20-1
D gene: .
J gene: TRBJ1-2
clone size: .
CDR3 DNA: TGCAGTGCTAGGGGGGGGGGCTCCAACTATGGCTACACCTTC
CDR3 protein: CSARGGGSNYGYTF

V gene: TRBV20-1
D gene: TRBD1
J gene: TRBJ2-1
clone size: .
CDR3 DNA: TGCAGTGCGACTCGGACAGGGGGGGAGCAGTTCTTC
CDR3 protein: CSATRTGGEQFF

V gene: TRBV6-2/TRBV6-3
D gene: TRBD2
J gene: TRBJ2-1
clone size: few
CDR3 DNA: TGTGCCAGCAGCCGCCTCGGGACTAGCGGCTACAATGAGCAGTTCTTC
CDR3 protein: CASSRLGTSGYNEQFF

V gene: TRBV7-9
D gene: TRBD1
J gene: TRBJ2-1
clone size: .
CDR3 DNA: TGTGCTAGCAGCTTAAACCAGGGGGCGGGGGAGCAGTTCTTC
CDR3 protein: CASSLNQGAGEQFF

V gene: TRBV20-1
D gene: .
J gene: TRBJ1-2
clone size: .
CDR3 DNA: TGCAGTGCTAGAGACCAAAGGGTGGCGGGGGATGGCTACACCTTC
CDR3 protein: CSARDQRVAGDGYTF

V gene: TRBV20-1
D gene: .
J gene: TRBJ2-3
clone size: .
CDR3 DNA: TGCAGTGTTCCGGGAACCGAGCAAGATACGCAGTATTTT
CDR3 protein: CSVPGTEQDTQYF

V gene: TRBV11-2
D gene: .
J gene: TRBJ2-2
clone size: once
CDR3 DNA: TGTGCCAGCAGCCCGAACCCCGGGACGAACACCGGGGAGCTGTTTTTT
CDR3 protein: CASSPNPGTNTGELFF

V gene: TRBV6-6
D gene: TRBD1
J gene: TRBJ2-7
clone size: .
CDR3 DNA: TGTGCCAGCAGTAGACAGGGGTCAAGGAACGAGCAGTACTTC
CDR3 protein: CASSRQGSRNEQYF